This T cell receptor (beta chain) was obtained from a study of T cells in Graves' hyperthyroidism and ophthalmopathy. Across the whole study: Peripheral blood was obtained at initial diagnosis, preceding any treatment.

This clonotype was found many times. The CDR3 loop spans 16 amino acids. Germline CDR1 is DFQATT and CDR2 is SNEGSKA (reference sequence). The ends were cut back, 0 bases at V and 4 bases at J, with 18 bases in the middle. TCR beta CDR3 region amplification was performed from RNA transcripts. TCR CDR3 regions were first amplified by RT-PCR with HTBI primers. Each CDR3 protein gets one entry after TCRdb re-called the multiplex PCR reads with MiXCR. The profile shows some 580,000 distinct CDR3 sequences, about a sixth of them singletons. Diagnostic assessment was based on clinical symptoms, serum thyroxine and TRAb, thyroid ultrasound and orbital computed tomography. The PBMCs studied were ones that came from about 10 ml fresh peripheral blood.

The chain carries TRBV20-1 and TRBJ1-1; D is ambiguous. Sequencing was carried out using blood. This TCR was sampled from a middle-aged woman with Graves' ophthalmopathy. CDR3 bases: TGCAGTGCTAGAGAGAGGAGACACGTAGGCGGCACTGAAGCTTTCTTT. This codes for CSARERRHVGGTEAFF.